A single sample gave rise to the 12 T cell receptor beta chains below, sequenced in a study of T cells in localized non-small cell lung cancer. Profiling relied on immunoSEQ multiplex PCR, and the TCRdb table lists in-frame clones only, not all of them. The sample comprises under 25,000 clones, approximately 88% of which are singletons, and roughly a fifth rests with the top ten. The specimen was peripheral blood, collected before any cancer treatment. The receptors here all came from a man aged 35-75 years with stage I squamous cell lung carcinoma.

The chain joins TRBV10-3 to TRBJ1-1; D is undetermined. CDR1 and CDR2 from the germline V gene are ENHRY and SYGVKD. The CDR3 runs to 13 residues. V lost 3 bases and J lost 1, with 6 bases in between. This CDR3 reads CAISELRNTEAFF. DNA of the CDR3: TGTGCCATCAGTGAACTCAGGAACACTGAAGCTTTCTTT.

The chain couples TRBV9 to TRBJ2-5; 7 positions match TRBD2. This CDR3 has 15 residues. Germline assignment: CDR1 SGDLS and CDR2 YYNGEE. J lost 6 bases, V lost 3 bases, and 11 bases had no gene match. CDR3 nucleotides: TGTGCCAGCAGCGCCTCGGCGGGGGAAATGCAGACCCAGTACTTC. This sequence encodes CASSASAGEMQTQYF.

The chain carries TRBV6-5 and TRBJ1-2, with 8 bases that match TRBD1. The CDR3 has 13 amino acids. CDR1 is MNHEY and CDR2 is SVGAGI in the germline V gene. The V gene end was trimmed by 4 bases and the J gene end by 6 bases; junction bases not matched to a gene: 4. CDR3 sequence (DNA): TGTGCCAGCAGTTTACAGGGGGGAGATGGCTACACCTTC. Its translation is CASSLQGGDGYTF.

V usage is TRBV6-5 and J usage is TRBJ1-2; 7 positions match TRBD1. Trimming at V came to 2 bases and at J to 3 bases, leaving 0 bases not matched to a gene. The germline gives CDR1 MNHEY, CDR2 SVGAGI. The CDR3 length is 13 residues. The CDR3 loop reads CASSYTGDYGYTF. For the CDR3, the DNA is TGTGCCAGCAGTTACACAGGGGACTATGGCTACACCTTC.

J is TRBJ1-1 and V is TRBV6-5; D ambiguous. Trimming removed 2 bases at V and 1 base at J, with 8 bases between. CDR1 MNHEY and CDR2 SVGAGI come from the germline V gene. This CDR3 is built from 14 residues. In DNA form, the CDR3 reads TGTGCCAGCAGTTACCATGACAAGAACACTGAAGCTTTCTTT. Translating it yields CASSYHDKNTEAFF.

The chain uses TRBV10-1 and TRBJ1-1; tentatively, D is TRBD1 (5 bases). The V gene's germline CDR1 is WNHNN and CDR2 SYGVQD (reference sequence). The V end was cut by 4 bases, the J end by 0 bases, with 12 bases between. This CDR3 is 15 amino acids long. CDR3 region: CASSGGGGVNTEAFF. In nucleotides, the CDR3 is TGCGCCAGCAGTGGGGGGGGAGGGGTGAACACTGAAGCTTTCTTT.

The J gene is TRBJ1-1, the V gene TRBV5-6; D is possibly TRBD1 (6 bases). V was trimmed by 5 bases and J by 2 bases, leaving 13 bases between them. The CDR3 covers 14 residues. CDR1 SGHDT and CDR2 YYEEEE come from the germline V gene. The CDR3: CASRTRGYNTEAFF. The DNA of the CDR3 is TGTGCCAGCAGGACCAGGGGCTACAACACTGAAGCTTTCTTT.

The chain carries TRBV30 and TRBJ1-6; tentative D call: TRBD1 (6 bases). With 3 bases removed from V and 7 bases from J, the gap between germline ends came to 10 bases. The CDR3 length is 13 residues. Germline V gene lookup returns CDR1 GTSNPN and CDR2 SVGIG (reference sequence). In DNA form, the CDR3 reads TGTGCCTGGAGCGGACAGTTAAATTCACCCCTCCACTTT. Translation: CAWSGQLNSPLHF.

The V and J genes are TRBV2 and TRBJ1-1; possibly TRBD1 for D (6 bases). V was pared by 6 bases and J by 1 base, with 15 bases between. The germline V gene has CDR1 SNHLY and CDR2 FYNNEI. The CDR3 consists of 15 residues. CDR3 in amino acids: CASRADSLENTEAFF. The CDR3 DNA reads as TGTGCCAGCAGAGCGGACAGTCTAGAGAACACTGAAGCTTTCTTT.

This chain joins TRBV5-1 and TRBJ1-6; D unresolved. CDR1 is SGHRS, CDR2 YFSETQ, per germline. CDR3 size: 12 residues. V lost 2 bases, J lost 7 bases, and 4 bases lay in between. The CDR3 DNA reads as TGCGCCAGCAGCTTACAGAATTCACCCCTCCACTTT. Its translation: CASSLQNSPLHF.

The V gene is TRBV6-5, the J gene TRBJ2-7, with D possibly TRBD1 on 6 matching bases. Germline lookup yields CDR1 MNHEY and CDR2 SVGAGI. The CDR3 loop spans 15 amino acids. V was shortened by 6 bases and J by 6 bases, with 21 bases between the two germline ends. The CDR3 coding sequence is TGTGCCAGCAGCCGAGGTAGGGGGATATTAGGCGAGCAGTACTTC. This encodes CASSRGRGILGEQYF.

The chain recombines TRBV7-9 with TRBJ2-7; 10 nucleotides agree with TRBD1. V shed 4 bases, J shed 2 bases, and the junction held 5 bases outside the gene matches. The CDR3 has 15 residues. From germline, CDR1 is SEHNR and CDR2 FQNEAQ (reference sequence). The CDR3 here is CASSSTGTGAYEQYF. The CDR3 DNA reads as TGTGCCAGCAGCTCGACCGGGACAGGGGCCTACGAGCAGTACTTC. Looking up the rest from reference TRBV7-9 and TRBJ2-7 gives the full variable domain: DTGVSQNPRHKITKRGQNVTFRCDPISEHNRLYWYRQTLGQGPEFLTYFQNEAQLEKSRLLSDRFSAERPKGSFSTLEIQRTEQGDSAMYLCASSSTGTGAYEQYFGPGTRLTVT.